This T cell receptor beta chain emerged from a study of OX40 agonist ivuxolimab in advanced cancers. A remark on this clone: The antigen is not known.

Sequencing used immunoSEQ multiplex PCR; TCRdb keeps in-frame clones, though not all of them. The sample holds some 19,000 clones, 85% to 90% seen once. Study observations and caveats: Blood T cells, both CD4+ and CD8+, expanded clonally by week 6 at 0.1 to 3.0 mg/kg.

The sequence was obtained from an adult with an advanced solid tumor such as melanoma, head and neck, liver or kidney cancer. The specimen was CD4+ or CD8+ T cells sorted from blood, collected in a trial of the OX40 agonist ivuxolimab.

This CDR3 is CASSLGLADLYEQYF. The CDR3 coding sequence is TGTGCCAGCAGCTTGGGACTAGCGGACCTCTACGAGCAGTACTTC. The genes are TRBV7-2 and TRBJ2-7, with 11 nucleotides matching TRBD2. Germline-derived CDR1 and CDR2 are SGHTA and FQGNSA. The CDR3 extends over 15 amino acids. The V gene end was trimmed by 3 bases and the J gene end by 3 bases; junction bases not matched to a gene: 4.